This is a list of T cell receptor beta chains from one sample in a study of shared clonotypes between healthy human individuals. The assay was immunoSEQ multiplex PCR, and TCRdb's table has in-frame clones only and misses some. The profile covers roughly 2,000,000 clones, with just over 90% appearing a single time and about 1.6% taken by the ten largest. The source material was naive CD8+ T cells from PBMCs. The receptors derive from a man between 18 and 35 years old in good health. Some clones in this sample may be carry-over from other donors' samples. Both conserved end residues are part of each CDR3. Fields, in order: J gene, clone size, V gene, D gene, CDR3 protein, CDR3 DNA. The D gene is left open where the match is weak. A row's size may be missing; if present it is once, few, many or a size class.

J: TRBJ2-7; size: -; V: TRBV4-3; D: -; CDR3: CASSRLYSSSYEQYF; DNA: TGCGCCAGCAGCCGCCTATATTCGAGCTCCTACGAGCAGTACTTC
J: TRBJ2-7; size: -; V: TRBV6-5; D: -; CDR3: CASTDSSYEQYF; DNA: TGTGCCAGCACGGACAGCTCCTACGAGCAGTACTTC
J: TRBJ2-1; size: -; V: TRBV5-4; D: -; CDR3: CASSPDVQGSYNEQFF; DNA: TGTGCCAGCAGCCCGGATGTACAGGGCTCCTACAATGAGCAGTTCTTC
J: TRBJ2-1; size: -; V: TRBV28; D: -; CDR3: CASSLKGAREQFF; DNA: TGTGCCAGCAGTTTAAAAGGGGCCAGGGAGCAGTTCTTC
J: TRBJ2-1; size: -; V: TRBV7-2; D: TRBD2; CDR3: CASSLDTSGRGNEQFF; DNA: TGTGCCAGCAGCTTGGACACTAGCGGGAGGGGCAATGAGCAGTTCTTC
J: TRBJ2-2; size: -; V: TRBV10-3; D: TRBD2; CDR3: CAISESYSGTSGMGGELFF; DNA: TGTGCCATCAGTGAAAGCTACTCCGGGACTAGCGGGATGGGCGGGGAGCTGTTTTTT
J: TRBJ2-1; size: -; V: TRBV9; D: TRBD2; CDR3: CASSVDAGGPVYNEQFF; DNA: TGTGCCAGCAGCGTAGATGCGGGAGGGCCGGTGTACAATGAGCAGTTCTTC
J: TRBJ2-3; size: -; V: TRBV30; D: -; CDR3: CAWSRDTSTDTQYF; DNA: TGTGCCTGGAGTCGGGACACTAGCACAGATACGCAGTATTTT
J: TRBJ1-2; size: -; V: TRBV6-1; D: -; CDR3: CASSEALRSGPAYGYTF; DNA: TGTGCCAGCAGTGAAGCGCTCCGGTCCGGGCCCGCCTATGGCTACACCTTC
J: TRBJ1-1; size: -; V: TRBV6-1; D: -; CDR3: CASSEVRKNTEAFF; DNA: TGTGCCAGCAGTGAAGTGAGGAAGAACACTGAAGCTTTCTTT
J: TRBJ2-1; size: -; V: TRBV9; D: -; CDR3: CASSVASRTNLGNEQFF; DNA: TGTGCCAGCAGCGTAGCTAGCCGGACTAATCTCGGAAATGAGCAGTTCTTC
J: TRBJ2-7; size: -; V: TRBV13; D: TRBD2; CDR3: CASSSPGGYEQYF; DNA: TGTGCCAGCTCCTCACCGGGGGGCTACGAGCAGTACTTC
J: TRBJ1-1; size: few; V: TRBV28; D: -; CDR3: CASSTAWNTEAFF; DNA: TGTGCCAGCTCCACCGCCTGGAACACTGAAGCTTTCTTT
J: TRBJ1-5; size: -; V: TRBV6-1; D: -; CDR3: CASSGTESNQPQHF; DNA: TGTGCCAGCAGTGGGACTGAAAGCAATCAGCCCCAGCATTTT
J: TRBJ1-5; size: -; V: TRBV4-3; D: -; CDR3: CASSQSQGPNQPQHF; DNA: TGCGCCAGCAGCCAGTCCCAGGGACCCAATCAGCCCCAGCATTTT
J: TRBJ2-1; size: once; V: TRBV7-8; D: TRBD2; CDR3: CASREGTSGRVRVYNEQFF; DNA: TGTGCCAGCAGAGAAGGGACTAGCGGGAGAGTAAGGGTTTACAATGAGCAGTTCTTC
J: TRBJ2-3; size: -; V: TRBV27; D: -; CDR3: CASSLRGTGDTQYF; DNA: TGTGCCAGCAGTTTGCGGGGTACGGGAGATACGCAGTATTTT
J: TRBJ2-3; size: -; V: TRBV10-2; D: -; CDR3: CASSEYRDTDTQYF; DNA: TGCGCCAGCAGTGAGTACAGGGACACAGATACGCAGTATTTT
J: TRBJ2-4; size: -; V: TRBV7-3; D: -; CDR3: CASSLRGAFRRSKNIQYF; DNA: TGTGCCAGCAGCTTAAGGGGCGCCTTCCGCAGATCCAAAAACATTCAGTACTTC
J: TRBJ2-7; size: -; V: TRBV29-1; D: -; CDR3: CSVTMAYEQYF; DNA: TGCAGCGTCACTATGGCCTACGAGCAGTACTTC
J: TRBJ2-7; size: -; V: TRBV28; D: TRBD2; CDR3: CASSLAGGGYEQYF; DNA: TGTGCCAGCAGTCTAGCGGGAGGGGGCTACGAGCAGTACTTC
J: TRBJ2-7; size: -; V: TRBV7-8; D: TRBD1; CDR3: CASSLEGQFSYEQYF; DNA: TGTGCCAGCAGCTTAGAGGGACAGTTCTCCTACGAGCAGTACTTC
J: TRBJ2-1; size: -; V: TRBV6-6; D: -; CDR3: CASSYIGGSYNEQFF; DNA: TGTGCCAGCAGTTATATCGGGGGCTCCTACAATGAGCAGTTCTTC
J: TRBJ2-1; size: -; V: TRBV27; D: TRBD2; CDR3: CASSLYPWAGGPYNEQFF; DNA: TGTGCCAGCAGTTTATACCCCTGGGCGGGGGGGCCCTACAATGAGCAGTTCTTC
J: TRBJ2-4; size: -; V: TRBV11-1; D: -; CDR3: CASSISGLAKNIQYF; DNA: TGTGCCAGCAGCATTAGCGGACTAGCCAAAAACATTCAGTACTTC
J: TRBJ1-2; size: -; V: TRBV23-1; D: TRBD1; CDR3: CASRVRGLCNYGYTF; DNA: TGCGCCAGCAGGGTAAGGGGGCTTTGTAACTATGGCTACACCTTC
J: TRBJ1-1; size: -; V: TRBV5-1; D: -; CDR3: CASSLSQLMNTEAFF; DNA: TGCGCCAGCAGCTTGAGTCAGCTCATGAACACTGAAGCTTTCTTT
J: TRBJ1-3; size: -; V: TRBV7-6; D: TRBD1; CDR3: CASSEDRVASGNTIYF; DNA: TGTGCCAGCAGCGAGGACAGGGTCGCCTCTGGAAACACCATATATTTT
J: TRBJ2-7; size: -; V: TRBV10-3; D: TRBD2; CDR3: CAIRDASGSRYEQYF; DNA: TGTGCCATCAGGGACGCTAGCGGGAGTCGCTACGAGCAGTACTTC
J: TRBJ2-6; size: -; V: TRBV27; D: -; CDR3: CASTRRSGANVLTF; DNA: TGTGCCAGCACCCGCCGCTCTGGGGCCAACGTCCTGACTTTC
J: TRBJ2-1; size: -; V: TRBV9; D: -; CDR3: CASSEGLTVYNEQFF; DNA: TGTGCCAGCAGCGAAGGACTAACTGTCTACAATGAGCAGTTCTTC
J: TRBJ2-7; size: -; V: TRBV19; D: -; CDR3: CASSSAYEQYF; DNA: TGTGCCAGTAGTTCCGCCTACGAGCAGTACTTC
J: TRBJ1-4; size: -; V: TRBV4-1; D: -; CDR3: CASSQDGPGGNEKLFF; DNA: TGCGCCAGCAGCCAAGATGGTCCAGGCGGTAATGAAAAACTGTTTTTT
J: TRBJ1-2; size: -; V: TRBV7-6; D: TRBD1; CDR3: CASSPTGGYGYTF; DNA: TGTGCCAGCAGCCCTACAGGGGGCTACGGCTACACCTTC
J: TRBJ2-3; size: -; V: TRBV10-3; D: TRBD1; CDR3: CAISESVGTGSTDTQYF; DNA: TGTGCCATCAGTGAGTCGGTCGGGACAGGCAGCACAGATACGCAGTATTTT
J: TRBJ1-5; size: -; V: TRBV27; D: -; CDR3: CASSYSSGQPQHF; DNA: TGTGCCAGCAGCTATTCGTCGGGTCAGCCCCAGCATTTT
J: TRBJ1-2; size: once; V: TRBV10-2; D: -; CDR3: CASSDSGTRGYTF; DNA: TGCGCCAGCAGTGATTCCGGGACACGGGGCTACACCTTC
J: TRBJ1-5; size: once; V: TRBV5-1; D: -; CDR3: CASSLEAGVNQPQHF; DNA: TGCGCCAGCAGCTTGGAGGCAGGGGTCAATCAGCCCCAGCATTTT
J: TRBJ2-7; size: -; V: TRBV9; D: TRBD2; CDR3: CASSVAGGPYEQYF; DNA: TGTGCCAGCAGCGTAGCGGGAGGACCCTACGAGCAGTACTTC
J: TRBJ1-3; size: -; V: TRBV6-1; D: TRBD1; CDR3: CASSGQGAPPWSTIYF; DNA: TGTGCCAGCAGTGGACAGGGGGCACCTCCCTGGAGCACCATATATTTT
J: TRBJ2-7; size: -; V: TRBV4-3; D: TRBD1; CDR3: CASSRIGTGSSYEQYF; DNA: TGCGCCAGCAGCCGAATCGGGACAGGCAGCTCCTACGAGCAGTACTTC
J: TRBJ1-5; size: -; V: TRBV21-1; D: -; CDR3: CASSKVAPGRNQPQHF; DNA: TGTGCCAGCAGCAAAGTCGCCCCCGGACGCAATCAGCCCCAGCATTTT
J: TRBJ2-7; size: -; V: TRBV7-9; D: -; CDR3: CASSLERGGKSSYEQYF; DNA: TGTGCCAGCAGCTTAGAACGTGGCGGGAAAAGCTCCTACGAGCAGTACTTC
J: TRBJ2-1; size: -; V: TRBV7-9; D: -; CDR3: CASSPPVDRTYEQFF; DNA: TGTGCCAGCAGCCCTCCTGTCGATAGGACATATGAGCAGTTCTTC
J: TRBJ2-2; size: -; V: TRBV5-1; D: -; CDR3: CASSWGQNTGELFF; DNA: TGCGCCAGCAGCTGGGGACAGAACACCGGGGAGCTGTTTTTT
J: TRBJ2-6; size: -; V: TRBV29-1; D: -; CDR3: CSVELFSGANVLTF; DNA: TGCAGCGTTGAACTCTTTTCTGGGGCCAACGTCCTGACTTTC
J: TRBJ2-7; size: -; V: TRBV9; D: -; CDR3: CASSVGDWSYEQYF; DNA: TGTGCCAGCAGCGTAGGAGATTGGTCCTACGAGCAGTACTTC
J: TRBJ2-1; size: -; V: TRBV19; D: TRBD2; CDR3: CASSIGLALGDNEQFF; DNA: TGTGCCAGTAGTATCGGACTAGCGTTAGGCGACAATGAGCAGTTCTTC
J: TRBJ1-1; size: -; V: TRBV29-1; D: -; CDR3: CSVEQIPEAFF; DNA: TGCAGCGTTGAACAGATCCCCGAAGCTTTCTTT
J: TRBJ2-3; size: -; V: TRBV6-7; D: -; CDR3: CASSFGGGAPTGTDTQYF; DNA: TGTGCCAGCAGTTTCGGAGGGGGGGCCCCGACGGGCACAGATACGCAGTATTTT
J: TRBJ2-7; size: -; V: TRBV6-6; D: -; CDR3: CASGFSSSYEQYF; DNA: TGTGCCAGCGGTTTCAGTTCCTCCTACGAGCAGTACTTC
J: TRBJ2-1; size: -; V: TRBV15; D: -; CDR3: CATSRDIIDEQFF; DNA: TGTGCCACCAGCAGAGATATTATAGATGAGCAGTTCTTC
J: TRBJ1-4; size: -; V: TRBV30; D: TRBD1; CDR3: CAWRTAGGRLEKLFF; DNA: TGTGCCTGGAGGACCGCAGGGGGGCGGCTTGAAAAACTGTTTTTT
J: TRBJ2-4; size: -; V: TRBV15; D: -; CDR3: CATSTRDGKNIQYF; DNA: TGTGCCACCAGCACGAGGGACGGTAAAAACATTCAGTACTTC